This T cell receptor (beta chain) is drawn from a study of CD8 T cells in Susac syndrome. An amount of RNA that ranged from roughly 0.5 to 1 ug was reverse transcribed with random hexamers. The immunoSEQ assay covered 54 Vbeta and 13 Jbeta segments for CDR3. In TCRdb, the immunoSEQ multiplex PCR reads were re-called with MiXCR into one record per CDR3 protein. The sample lists 180,000 or so distinct CDR3 sequences, 90% to 95% occurring once. Sequencing of TCR beta was performed on blood CD8+ T cells and on blood CD4+ T cells. Negative isolation was used for CD8+ and CD4+ T cells and FACS enrichment for TEMRA cells. CDR3 length equals 12 residues. Germline V gives CDR1 LGHDT, CDR2 YNNKEL (reference sequence). The V gene lost 4 bases and the J gene lost 7 bases, with 7 bases spanning the gap.

The chain combines TRBV3-1 with TRBJ2-2; no firm D call. The source is a human donor with multiple sclerosis. Specimen: CD4+ T cells from PBMCs. As DNA, the CDR3 is TGTGCCAGCAGCCCCGACCTCGGGGAGCTGTTTTTT. Translating it yields CASSPDLGELFF.